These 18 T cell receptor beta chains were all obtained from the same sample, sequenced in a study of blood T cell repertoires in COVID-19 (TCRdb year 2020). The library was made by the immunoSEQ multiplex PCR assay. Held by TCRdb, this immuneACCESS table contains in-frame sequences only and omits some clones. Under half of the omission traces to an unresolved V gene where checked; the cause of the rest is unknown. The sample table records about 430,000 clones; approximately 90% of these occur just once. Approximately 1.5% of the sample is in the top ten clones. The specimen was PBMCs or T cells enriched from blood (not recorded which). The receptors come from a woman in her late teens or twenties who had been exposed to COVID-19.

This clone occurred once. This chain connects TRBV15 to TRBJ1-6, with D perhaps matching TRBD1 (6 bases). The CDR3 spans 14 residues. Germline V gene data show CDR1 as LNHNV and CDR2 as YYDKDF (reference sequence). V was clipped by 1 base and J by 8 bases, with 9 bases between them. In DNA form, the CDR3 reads TGTGCCACCAGCAGAGGCAGGGGTGATTCACCCCTCCACTTT. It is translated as CATSRGRGDSPLHF.

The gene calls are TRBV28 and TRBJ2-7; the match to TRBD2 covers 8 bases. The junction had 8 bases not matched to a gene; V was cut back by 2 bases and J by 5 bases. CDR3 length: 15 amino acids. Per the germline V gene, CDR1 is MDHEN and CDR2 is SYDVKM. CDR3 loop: CASSLTSGPPNEQYF. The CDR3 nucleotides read TGTGCCAGCAGTTTAACTAGCGGACCCCCTAACGAGCAGTACTTC.

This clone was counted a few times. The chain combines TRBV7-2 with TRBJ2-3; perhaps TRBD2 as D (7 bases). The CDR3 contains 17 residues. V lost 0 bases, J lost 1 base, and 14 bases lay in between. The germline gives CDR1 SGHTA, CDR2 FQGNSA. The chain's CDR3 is CASSLAALGGRTDTQYF. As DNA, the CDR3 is TGTGCCAGCAGCTTAGCCGCCTTGGGGGGGCGCACAGATACGCAGTATTTT.

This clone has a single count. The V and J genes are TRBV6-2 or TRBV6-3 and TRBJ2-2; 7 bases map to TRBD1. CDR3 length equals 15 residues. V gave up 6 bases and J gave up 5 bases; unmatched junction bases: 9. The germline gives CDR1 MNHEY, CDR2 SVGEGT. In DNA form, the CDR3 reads TGTGCCAGCAGCCTAAGGGGGCTTGGGACCGGGGAGCTGTTTTTT. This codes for CASSLRGLGTGELFF.

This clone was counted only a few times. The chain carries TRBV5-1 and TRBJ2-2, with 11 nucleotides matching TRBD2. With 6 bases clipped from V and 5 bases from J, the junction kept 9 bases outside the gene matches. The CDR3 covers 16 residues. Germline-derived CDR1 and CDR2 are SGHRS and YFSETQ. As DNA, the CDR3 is TGCGCCAGCACCAAACTAGCGGGAGTTGGGACCGGGGAGCTGTTTTTT. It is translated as CASTKLAGVGTGELFF.

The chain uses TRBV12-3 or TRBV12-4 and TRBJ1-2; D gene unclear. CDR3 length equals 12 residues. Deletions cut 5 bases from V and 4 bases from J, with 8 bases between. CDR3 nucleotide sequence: TGTGCCAGCAGTGGTTCCAGCTATGGCTACACCTTC. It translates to CASSGSSYGYTF.

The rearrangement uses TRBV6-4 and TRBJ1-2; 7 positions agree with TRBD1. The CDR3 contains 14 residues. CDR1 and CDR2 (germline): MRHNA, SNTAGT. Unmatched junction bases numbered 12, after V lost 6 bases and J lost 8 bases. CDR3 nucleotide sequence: TGTGCCAGCAGAAGGACAGGAGCCTCAGGGGGCTACACCTTC. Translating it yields CASRRTGASGGYTF.

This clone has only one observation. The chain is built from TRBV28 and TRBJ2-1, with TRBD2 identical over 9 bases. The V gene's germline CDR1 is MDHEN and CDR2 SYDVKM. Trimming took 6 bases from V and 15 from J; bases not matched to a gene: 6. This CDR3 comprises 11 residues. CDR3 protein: CASSISGRWFF. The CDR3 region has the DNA TGTGCCAGCAGCATAAGCGGGAGGTGGTTCTTC. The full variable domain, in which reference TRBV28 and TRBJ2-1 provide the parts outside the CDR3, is DVKVTQSSRYLVKRTGEKVFLECVQDMDHENMFWYRQDPGLGLRLIYFSYDVKMKEKGDIPEGYSVSREKKERFSLILESASTNQTSMYLCASSISGRWFFGPGTRLTVL.

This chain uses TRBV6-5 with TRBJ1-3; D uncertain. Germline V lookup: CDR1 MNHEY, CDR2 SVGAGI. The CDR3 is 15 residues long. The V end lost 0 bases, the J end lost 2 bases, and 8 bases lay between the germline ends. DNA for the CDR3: TGTGCCAGCAGTTACTCGGGGAGGGCTGGAAACACCATATATTTT. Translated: CASSYSGRAGNTIYF.

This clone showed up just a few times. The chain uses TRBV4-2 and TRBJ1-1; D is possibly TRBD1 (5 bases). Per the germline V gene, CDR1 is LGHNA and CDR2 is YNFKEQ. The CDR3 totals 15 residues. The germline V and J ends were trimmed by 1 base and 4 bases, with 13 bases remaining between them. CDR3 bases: TGTGCCAGCAGCCAAGGCACAGGAGGGACCACTGAAGCTTTCTTT. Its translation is CASSQGTGGTTEAFF.

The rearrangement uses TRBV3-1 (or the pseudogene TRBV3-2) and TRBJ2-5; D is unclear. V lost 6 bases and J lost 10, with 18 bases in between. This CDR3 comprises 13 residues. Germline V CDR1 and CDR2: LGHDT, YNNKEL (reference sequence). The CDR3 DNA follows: TGTGCCAGCAGTCCTTACACGGCTCGGAGCCAGTACTTC. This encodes CASSPYTARSQYF.

This CDR3 is CASSPTGGYGYTF. CDR3 bases: TGTGCCAGCAGCCCTACAGGGGGCTATGGCTACACCTTC. J is TRBJ1-2 and V is TRBV28, with 8 nucleotides matching TRBD1. V shed 6 bases, J shed 4 bases, and the junction held 4 bases outside the gene matches. The V gene's germline CDR1 is MDHEN and CDR2 SYDVKM. The CDR3 length is 13 residues.

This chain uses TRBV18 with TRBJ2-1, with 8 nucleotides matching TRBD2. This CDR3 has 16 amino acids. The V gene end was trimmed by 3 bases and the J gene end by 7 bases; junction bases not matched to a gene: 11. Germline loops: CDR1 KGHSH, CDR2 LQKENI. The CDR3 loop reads CASSPAIAGSGNEQFF. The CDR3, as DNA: TGTGCCAGCTCACCTGCAATAGCGGGATCGGGGAATGAGCAGTTCTTC.

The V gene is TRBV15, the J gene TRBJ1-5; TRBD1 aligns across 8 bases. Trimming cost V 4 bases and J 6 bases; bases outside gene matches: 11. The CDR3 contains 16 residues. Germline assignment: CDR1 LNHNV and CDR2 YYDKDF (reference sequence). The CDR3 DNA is TGTGCCACCAGCACAGCCCGACAGGGGCCAAGTCAGCCCCAGCATTTT. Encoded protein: CATSTARQGPSQPQHF.

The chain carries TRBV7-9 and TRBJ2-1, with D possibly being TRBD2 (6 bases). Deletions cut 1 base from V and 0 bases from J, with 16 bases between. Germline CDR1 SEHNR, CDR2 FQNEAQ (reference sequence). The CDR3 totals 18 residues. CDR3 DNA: TGTGCCAGCAGCTTAGGTCGGTATGACGGGAGCTCCTACAATGAGCAGTTCTTC. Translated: CASSLGRYDGSSYNEQFF.

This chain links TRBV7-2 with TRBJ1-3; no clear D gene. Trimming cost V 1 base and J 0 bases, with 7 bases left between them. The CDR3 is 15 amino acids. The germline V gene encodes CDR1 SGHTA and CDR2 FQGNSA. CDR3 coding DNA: TGTGCCAGCAGCTTAGTGTCAGGCTCTGGAAACACCATATATTTT. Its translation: CASSLVSGSGNTIYF.

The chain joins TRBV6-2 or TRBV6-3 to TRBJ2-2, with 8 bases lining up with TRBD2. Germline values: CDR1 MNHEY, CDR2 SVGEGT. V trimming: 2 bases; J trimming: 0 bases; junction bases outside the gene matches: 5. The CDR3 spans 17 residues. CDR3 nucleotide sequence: TGTGCCAGCAGTTACGTTGGGCGGGGGGCGAACACCGGGGAGCTGTTTTTT. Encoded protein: CASSYVGRGANTGELFF.

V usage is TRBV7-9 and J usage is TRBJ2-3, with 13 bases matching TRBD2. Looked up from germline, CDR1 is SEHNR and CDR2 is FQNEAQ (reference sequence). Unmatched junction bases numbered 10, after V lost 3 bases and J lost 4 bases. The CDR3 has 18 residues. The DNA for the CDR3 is TGTGCCAGCAGCTTGCGATGGACTAGCGGGAGAGGCGCAGATACGCAGTATTTT. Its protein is CASSLRWTSGRGADTQYF.